The clone carrying this TCR beta chain was seen a handful of times. Antigen unknown. Germline V lookup: CDR1 DFQATT, CDR2 SNEGSKA (reference sequence). V shed 3 bases and J shed 2 bases, with 12 bases lying between them. CDR3 size: 14 residues. TCRbeta library construction was performed incorporating unique molecular identifiers. One entry per CDR3 protein results from TCRdb running MiXCR on the PCR reads. The sample includes about 98,000 distinct CDR3 sequences, around 6.1% of them seen just once. These data come from a study of T-cell reconstitution after alpha-beta-depleted transplantation in children. Whole-study findings and limits: Several hundred rapidly expanded clones from non-depleted graft cells reportedly supplied alpha-beta T cells about two months post-transplant.

The sequence was obtained from a female patient between 2 and 15 years old who had a stem cell transplant for Fanconi anemia, so the T cells may come from the graft donor. The sequencing used PBMCs, mostly from graft donor cells, collected 60 days after TCRalphabeta/CD19-depleted stem cell transplant. The chain uses TRBV20-1 and TRBJ2-3; the D gene is possibly TRBD2 (7 bases). This CDR3 reads CSASRGGPTDTQYF. The CDR3 DNA sequence: TGCAGTGCTAGTAGGGGGGGACCCACAGATACGCAGTATTTT.